The 2 T cell receptor beta chains listed next were all sequenced from one sample in a study of siplizumab effects on memory and regulatory T cells. Profiling relied on immunoSEQ multiplex PCR, and the TCRdb table lists in-frame clones only, not all of them. The sample has more than 90,000 clones; around 90% are singletons. The specimen sequenced was non-Treg CD4+ T cells sorted from blood. Source of these receptors: a human donor in good health.

The chain employs TRBV7-2 and TRBJ2-7; TRBD1 agrees at 7 bases. Losses at the gene ends were 2 bases for V and 0 bases for J; bases not matched to a gene: 4. Germline-derived CDR1 and CDR2 are SGHTA and FQGNSA. The CDR3 has 15 amino acids. As DNA, the CDR3 is TGTGCCAGCAGCTTACGACAGGGTTCCTCCTACGAGCAGTACTTC. This encodes CASSLRQGSSYEQYF.

This clone appeared a few times. This rearrangement joins TRBV6-5 to TRBJ1-2; D gene unclear. The V end lost 5 bases, the J end lost 4 bases, and 11 bases lay between the germline ends. Germline V lookup: CDR1 MNHEY, CDR2 SVGAGI. CDR3 length: 13 residues. CDR3 sequence: CASSRLVAYGYTF. CDR3 nucleotide sequence: TGTGCCAGCAGTAGACTAGTGGCCTATGGCTACACCTTC.